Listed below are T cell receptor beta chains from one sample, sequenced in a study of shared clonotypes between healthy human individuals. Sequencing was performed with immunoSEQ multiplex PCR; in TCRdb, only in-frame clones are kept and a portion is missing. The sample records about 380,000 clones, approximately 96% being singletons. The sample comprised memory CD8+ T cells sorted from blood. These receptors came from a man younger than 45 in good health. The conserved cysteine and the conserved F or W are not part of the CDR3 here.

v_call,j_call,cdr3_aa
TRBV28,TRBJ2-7,ASSLLGQQY
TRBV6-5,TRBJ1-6,ASSYSTNSPLH
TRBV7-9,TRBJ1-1,ASSLLRGWSTEAF
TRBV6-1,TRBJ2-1,ASSGGYGSRGEQF
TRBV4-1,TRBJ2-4,ASSQDVAKNIQY
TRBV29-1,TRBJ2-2,SVGLGAANTGELF
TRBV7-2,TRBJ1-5,ASKEDSRNQPQH
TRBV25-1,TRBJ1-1,ASRVGGITEAF
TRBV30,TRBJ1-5,AWSVRPGTGYNQPQH
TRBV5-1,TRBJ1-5,ASSLDANGQPQH
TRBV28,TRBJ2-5,ASSRQGARETQY
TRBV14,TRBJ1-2,ASSPTGTGGYT
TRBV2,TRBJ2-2,ASKQVWGQPTGELF
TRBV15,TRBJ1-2,ATSREGRGPYGYT
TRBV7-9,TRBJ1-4,ASSLGGQVEEKLF
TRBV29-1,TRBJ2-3,SVRQGGTDTQY
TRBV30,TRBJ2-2,AWSQLAANTGELF
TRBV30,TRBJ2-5,AWRLMDRMRETQY
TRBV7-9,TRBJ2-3,ASSLAGADTQY
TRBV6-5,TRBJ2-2,ASSYEIRTGELF
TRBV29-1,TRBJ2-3,SLRGGADTQY
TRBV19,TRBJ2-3,ASSPRASGIGTDTQY
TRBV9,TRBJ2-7,ASSVSGSLDEQY
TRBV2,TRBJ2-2,ASRVDGRAGELF
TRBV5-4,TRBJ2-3,ASSLEGLDTQY
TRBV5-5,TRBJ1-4,ASSLLQGLDEKLF
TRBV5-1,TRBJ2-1,ASSLDGTDNEQF
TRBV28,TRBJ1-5,ASSLGGPQH